The T cell receptor beta chain described here comes from a study of blood T cell repertoires in COVID-19. Study-wide context: The United States, Italy and Spain provided the acute and convalescent COVID-19 samples.

Germline assignment: CDR1 SGDLS and CDR2 YYNGEE. This CDR3 spans 11 amino acids. V was pared by 7 bases and J by 8 bases, with 3 bases of the junction left unmatched. Produced via immunoSEQ multiplex PCR; TCRdb's table is partial and in-frame only. The sample includes about 160,000 clones, 92% of them seen just once. The clonotype comes from a young man with COVID-19, enrolled during active disease. The chain recombines TRBV9 with TRBJ1-2, with 9 bases aligning to TRBD1. The sequencing sample was made of peripheral blood. The CDR3, as DNA: TGTGCCAGCCGGACAGGGGTAGGCTACACCTTC. Translation: CASRTGVGYTF.